The 24 T cell receptor beta chains listed next were all sequenced from one sample in a study of technical replicates of blood from a few donors (dated by TCRdb to the late 2010s). The method was the immunoSEQ multiplex PCR assay. TCRdb provides this immuneACCESS table in a form limited to in-frame rearrangements. Some clones are lacking; in checked studies, under half of them reflect an unresolved V gene, and why the rest are absent is not known. This sample lists under 85,000 clones; around 96% were detected once. The ten largest clones add up to about 0.3% of the sample. Source material: T cells isolated from PBMCs. Receptors originate from a human donor in good health.

The V and J genes are TRBV2 and TRBJ1-1; 7 bases agree with TRBD1. This CDR3 has 16 amino acids. Germline values: CDR1 SNHLY, CDR2 FYNNEI. The J segment lost 0 bases and the V segment lost 10 bases, leaving 14 bases of the junction unmatched. The CDR3 loop reads CATSSGTVIMNTEAFF. The CDR3 coding sequence is TGTGCCACATCCTCCGGGACAGTCATCATGAACACTGAAGCTTTCTTT.

This chain connects TRBV6-4 to TRBJ1-1; D perhaps matches TRBD1 (6 bases). Deletions cut 5 bases from V and 2 bases from J, with 9 bases between. Germline V gene lookup returns CDR1 MRHNA and CDR2 SNTAGT. The CDR3 is 13 amino acids. Here the CDR3 reads CASSRQANTEAFF. The CDR3 coding sequence is TGTGCCAGCAGTAGACAGGCTAACACTGAAGCTTTCTTT.

V usage is TRBV7-2 and J usage is TRBJ2-1; the match to TRBD2 covers 9 bases. This CDR3 has 15 amino acids. Germline CDR1 is SGHTA and CDR2 is FQGNSA. V was clipped by 5 bases and J by 8 bases; unmatched bases: 10. The CDR3 DNA is TGTGCCAGCAGCGTCGGGACTAGCCTCCTCTATGAGCAGTTCTTC. Its translation: CASSVGTSLLYEQFF.

V usage is TRBV11-1 and J usage is TRBJ2-5, with 7 bases aligning to TRBD1. This CDR3 is 16 amino acids long. The junction had 15 bases not matched to a gene; V was cut back by 5 bases and J by 6 bases. CDR1 is SGHAT, CDR2 FQDESV, per germline (reference sequence). The CDR3 loop is CASSQFKGAGFKTQYF. DNA for the CDR3: TGTGCCAGCAGCCAATTCAAGGGGGCGGGTTTTAAGACCCAGTACTTC.

The V and J genes are TRBV30 and TRBJ2-7; D possibly corresponds to TRBD1 (6 bases). There are 13 residues in the CDR3. Trimming pared 1 base from V and 6 bases from J, leaving 13 bases between. CDR1 GTSNPN and CDR2 SVGIG come from the germline V gene (reference sequence). CDR3 nucleotides: TGTGCCTGGAGTGCCTTACAGGGTTCCGAGCAGTACTTC. Its protein is CAWSALQGSEQYF.

The DNA for the CDR3 is TGTGCCACCAGCAGTGGCGGCGAGAACACTGAAGCTTTCTTT. The encoded protein is CATSSGGENTEAFF. V gene TRBV15 combines with J gene TRBJ1-1; D uncertain. CDR3 length: 14 amino acids. Trimming took 3 bases from V and 1 from J, leaving 9 bases between them. CDR1 is LNHNV, CDR2 YYDKDF, per germline (reference sequence).

The chain combines TRBV6-1 with TRBJ2-5, with D hard to call. The CDR3 loop spans 14 amino acids. Per germline, CDR1 MNHNS and CDR2 SASEGT. Deletions cut 7 bases from V and 2 bases from J, with 14 bases between. The chain's CDR3 is CASNRARNQETQYF. CDR3 DNA sequence: TGTGCCAGCAACAGAGCAAGGAATCAAGAGACCCAGTACTTC.

The chain links TRBV19 to TRBJ1-1; D call uncertain. Germline lookup yields CDR1 LNHDA and CDR2 SQIVND (reference sequence). There are 13 residues in the CDR3. Trimming removed 7 bases at V and 0 bases at J, with 9 bases between. CDR3 DNA: TGTGCCAGTATTGGGCAGATGAACACTGAAGCTTTCTTT. This translates into CASIGQMNTEAFF. The full variable domain, with the rest looked up from reference TRBV19 and TRBJ1-1, is DGGITQSPKYLFRKEGQNVTLSCEQNLNHDAMYWYRQDPGQGLRLIYYSQIVNDFQKGDIAEGYSVSREKKESFPLTVTSAQKNPTAFYLCASIGQMNTEAFFGQGTRLTVV.

The rearrangement uses TRBV29-1 and TRBJ1-2; 9 positions agree with TRBD1. V dropped 4 bases and J dropped 3; count of bases not matched to a gene: 3. Germline assignment: CDR1 SQVTM and CDR2 ANQGSEA. The CDR3 extends over 13 amino acids. CDR3 in amino acids: CSVGTGVDYGYTF. CDR3 bases: TGCAGCGTTGGGACAGGGGTAGACTATGGCTACACCTTC.

The J gene is TRBJ2-1, the V gene TRBV29-1; 7 bases map to TRBD2. The germline V gene encodes CDR1 SQVTM and CDR2 ANQGSEA. The CDR3 is made up of 16 amino acids. The V segment lost 6 bases and the J segment 1 base; nucleotides outside the gene matches: 12. CDR3 loop: CSVPGFSGLSYNEQFF. As DNA, the CDR3 is TGCAGCGTCCCGGGTTTTAGCGGGTTATCCTACAATGAGCAGTTCTTC.

This chain joins TRBV19 and TRBJ1-2, with 9 nucleotides matching TRBD1. In germline, CDR1 is LNHDA, CDR2 SQIVND (reference sequence). Trimming at V came to 10 bases and at J to 4 bases, leaving 7 bases not matched to a gene. This CDR3 is 13 amino acids long. Here the CDR3 reads CATGQGTIYGYTF. In nucleotides, the CDR3 is TGTGCCACAGGACAGGGGACCATCTATGGCTACACCTTC.

The chain joins TRBV29-1 to TRBJ2-3, with 9 nucleotides matching TRBD1. The CDR3 is made up of 12 amino acids. J gave up 6 bases and V 4 bases, and 2 bases lay outside the gene matches. Germline V gene lookup returns CDR1 SQVTM and CDR2 ANQGSEA. As DNA, the CDR3 is TGCAGCGTTGTGACAGGGGGGGATACGCAGTATTTT. The encoded protein is CSVVTGGDTQYF.

The chain recombines TRBV6-5 with TRBJ2-2; no clear D gene. This CDR3 spans 13 amino acids. Germline V gene data show CDR1 as MNHEY and CDR2 as SVGAGI. V was trimmed by 10 bases and J by 7 bases, leaving 16 bases between them. The CDR3 DNA follows: TGTGCCATCCGTGCACCCCCTATCGGGGAGCTGTTTTTT. It encodes CAIRAPPIGELFF.

The gene calls are TRBV5-4 and TRBJ2-7; 8 bases are shared with TRBD1. Germline CDR1 SGHNT, CDR2 YYREEE (reference sequence). The CDR3 contains 15 residues. J was trimmed by 4 bases and V by 3 bases; bases with no gene match: 9. CDR3 in DNA: TGTGCCAGCAGCTCTGACAGGGGACGGGCGTACGAGCAGTACTTC. It is translated as CASSSDRGRAYEQYF.

The J gene is TRBJ2-3, the V gene TRBV7-3, with TRBD1 matching over 7 bases. There are 15 residues in the CDR3. The germline gives CDR1 SGHTA, CDR2 FQGTGA. The J segment lost 5 bases and the V segment lost 2 bases, leaving 7 bases of the junction unmatched. The CDR3 is CASSLAFTGVDTQYF. DNA for the CDR3: TGTGCCAGCAGCTTAGCCTTCACAGGGGTAGATACGCAGTATTTT.

The genes are TRBV27 and TRBJ2-7; perhaps TRBD2 as D (6 bases). Germline V gene sequence: CDR1 MNHEY, CDR2 SMNVEV (reference sequence). The CDR3 runs to 15 residues. Trimming took off 5 bases at V and 4 bases at J, with 18 bases between the two ends. In DNA, the CDR3 is TGTGCCAGCAGTAATCTAGCCCATGGAGGGTACGAGCAGTACTTC. Translated, it gives CASSNLAHGGYEQYF.

This chain connects TRBV4-2 to TRBJ2-7; the D gene is possibly TRBD2 (5 bases). Trimming took off 1 base at V and 0 bases at J, with 13 bases between the two ends. The germline CDR1 and CDR2 sequences are LGHNA and YNFKEQ. This CDR3 region has 16 residues. CDR3 residues: CASSQGRLPSSYEQYF. In nucleotides, the CDR3 is TGTGCCAGCAGCCAAGGTCGACTACCAAGCTCCTACGAGCAGTACTTC.

The chain is built from TRBV10-3 and TRBJ2-7, with D possibly TRBD2 on 5 matching bases. CDR3 length equals 13 residues. Germline CDR1 is ENHRY and CDR2 is SYGVKD. V was trimmed by 4 bases and J by 0 bases, leaving 7 bases between them. The DNA of the CDR3 is TGTGCCATCAGTGGCGGGCGCTCCTACGAGCAGTACTTC. It yields the protein CAISGGRSYEQYF.

The chain carries TRBV6-5 and TRBJ2-3; tentatively, D is TRBD1 (5 bases). Germline CDR1 and CDR2: MNHEY and SVGAGI. V was pared by 1 base and J by 3 bases, with 8 bases between. This CDR3 spans 14 amino acids. The CDR3, as DNA: TGTGCCAGCAGTTACTTCCAGGGAACAGATACGCAGTATTTT. This translates into CASSYFQGTDTQYF.

The rearrangement uses TRBV13 and TRBJ2-7; D is unresolved. The germline CDR1 and CDR2 sequences are PRHDT and FYEKMQ (reference sequence). V gave up 4 bases and J gave up 3 bases, with 16 bases separating them. The CDR3 is 15 amino acids. CDR3 amino acids: CASSSSMRSGYEQYF. CDR3 nucleotides: TGTGCCAGCAGCTCCAGTATGAGGTCTGGCTACGAGCAGTACTTC.

This sequence joins TRBV5-4 and TRBJ2-7, with TRBD2 as a possible D gene (6 bases). The germline gives CDR1 SGHNT, CDR2 YYREEE (reference sequence). The CDR3 spans 11 residues. In DNA form, the CDR3 reads TGTGCAACCGGGACTTTCTACGAGCAGTACTTC. Translating gives CATGTFYEQYF.

The CDR3 is CSVEDARYSTEAFF. The CDR3 nucleotides are TGCAGCGTTGAAGATGCCAGGTACTCCACTGAAGCTTTCTTT. The genes are TRBV29-1 and TRBJ1-1, with D unresolved. The CDR3 loop spans 14 amino acids. Per germline, CDR1 SQVTM and CDR2 ANQGSEA. Deletions cut 0 bases from V and 4 bases from J, with 12 bases between.

The chain couples TRBV9 to TRBJ1-4, with D unclear. Germline V lookup: CDR1 SGDLS, CDR2 YYNGEE. This CDR3 has 17 amino acids. V was cut by 4 bases and J by 3 bases, with 19 bases left in between. The CDR3: CASSSDLARGANEKLFF. In DNA form, the CDR3 reads TGTGCCAGCAGCTCCGACTTGGCGCGAGGAGCTAATGAAAAACTGTTTTTT.

The CDR3 reads CASSYPRGLAFGTQYF. For the CDR3, the DNA is TGTGCCAGCAGTTATCCCAGGGGACTAGCTTTTGGTACGCAGTATTTT. The chain joins TRBV7-6 to TRBJ2-3, with 9 bases identical to TRBD2. The germline gives CDR1 SGHVS, CDR2 FNYEAQ. J was trimmed by 8 bases and V by 6 bases; bases with no gene match: 15. This CDR3 spans 16 amino acids.